A single sample is the source of the 15 T cell receptor beta chains below, sequenced in a study of CD8+CD57+ T cells in acquired aplastic anemia. Only patients with CD8+CD57+ cell expansion on flow cytometry were chosen for sequencing. Genomic DNA acted as the template from which TCR beta VDJ combination and CDR3 sequence profiling were carried out. MiXCR, applied by TCRdb to the reads, yields one record per CDR3 protein. The data contain 150,000 or so distinct CDR3 sequences, around 48% of them singletons. Sample: sorted CD4+, CD8+, or CD8+CD57+ T cells (not recorded which) from PBMCs. These receptors came from a human donor with aplastic anemia.

Note on this clonotype: The junction does not match germline at one end; this may be a read error. The chain links TRBV20-1 to TRBJ2-5; 8 nucleotides match TRBD1. Germline CDR1 DFQATT, CDR2 SNEGSKA (reference sequence). CDR3 length: 14 residues. The CDR3 is CSARGTGTEETQYF. For the CDR3, the DNA is TGCAGTGCTAGAGGGACAGGGACGGAGGAGACTCAGTACTTC.

This clonotype appeared a single time. The chain combines TRBV2 with TRBJ1-2; the match to TRBD1 covers 9 bases. The CDR3 has 15 residues. V gave up 4 bases and J gave up 4 bases; unmatched junction bases: 7. The germline V gene has CDR1 SNHLY and CDR2 FYNNEI. CDR3 sequence (DNA): TGTGCCAGCAGTGCGACAGGGGGGATCGGCTATGGCTACACCTTC. Its translation: CASSATGGIGYGYTF.

This clonotype was observed at least ten times. V and J are TRBV12-3 or TRBV12-4 and TRBJ1-1; TRBD1 matches at 8 bases. J gave up 6 bases and V 4 bases, and 13 bases lay outside the gene matches. The CDR3 is 16 residues long. CDR3 loop: CASSYVMGRGPPEAFF. The CDR3 DNA follows: TGTGCCAGCAGTTACGTAATGGGCAGGGGGCCCCCTGAAGCTTTCTTT.

This sequence joins TRBV24-1 and TRBJ1-5, with D tentatively TRBD1 (5 bases). The CDR3 consists of 13 residues. Germline lookup yields CDR1 KGHDR and CDR2 SFDVKD. Trimming removed 5 bases at V and 5 bases at J, with 9 bases between. This CDR3 is CATSGMGDQPQHF. DNA of the CDR3: TGTGCCACCAGTGGTATGGGGGATCAGCCCCAGCATTTT.

The chain is built from TRBV2 and TRBJ2-1; TRBD1 matches 9 bases. CDR1 is SNHLY and CDR2 is FYNNEI in the germline V gene. The CDR3 is made up of 14 amino acids. The trim removed 1 base at V and 10 bases at J, leaving 5 bases unmatched. CDR3 sequence: CASSEEGQGREQFF. The CDR3, as DNA: TGTGCCAGCAGTGAAGAGGGACAGGGCCGCGAGCAGTTCTTC.

This clonotype was observed a handful of times. The rearrangement uses TRBV2 and TRBJ2-7, with D perhaps matching TRBD1 (6 bases). Trimming took off 5 bases at V and 6 bases at J, with 17 bases between the two ends. The germline gives CDR1 SNHLY, CDR2 FYNNEI. The CDR3 loop spans 14 amino acids. CDR3 protein: CASSLQTAQGEQYF. The CDR3 bases are TGTGCCAGCAGTCTCCAAACAGCACAGGGCGAGCAGTACTTC.

V is TRBV10-3 and J is TRBJ2-1; 7 positions match TRBD2. Germline CDR1 and CDR2: ENHRY and SYGVKD. CDR3 length: 15 amino acids. Trimming took 6 bases from V and 2 from J; bases not matched to a gene: 7. The CDR3 loop reads CAISPGTTPYNEQFF. CDR3 nucleotide sequence: TGTGCCATCAGCCCCGGGACTACTCCCTACAATGAGCAGTTCTTC.

V usage is TRBV15 and J usage is TRBJ2-3; D not resolved. V lost 0 bases to trimming and J lost 6 bases, with 16 bases between them. Germline-derived CDR1 and CDR2 are LNHNV and YYDKDF (reference sequence). The length of the CDR3 is 16 residues. CDR3 protein: CATSRDQGSLGDTQYF. The CDR3 DNA reads TGTGCCACCAGCAGAGATCAAGGCTCTTTGGGGGATACGCAGTATTTT.

This clonotype showed up many times. The chain carries TRBV5-8 and TRBJ1-2; a possible D gene is TRBD1 (5 bases). The V end lost 5 bases, the J end lost 5 bases, and 16 bases lay between the germline ends. Germline lookup yields CDR1 SGHTS and CDR2 YDEGEE. This CDR3 is 14 amino acids long. CDR3 nucleotides: TGTGCCAGCAGAGCCAGGGAAAACTTATATGGCTACACCTTC. Protein product: CASRARENLYGYTF.

This clonotype was picked up many times. This sequence joins TRBV30 and TRBJ1-6; D is ambiguous. Germline V gene sequence: CDR1 GTSNPN, CDR2 SVGIG (reference sequence). The V end was cut by 7 bases, the J end by 10 bases, with 20 bases between. The CDR3 covers 14 residues. The CDR3 nucleotides are TGTGCCTCCTGGGAGGTAGCATGGGGATCACCCCTCCACTTT. Translation: CASWEVAWGSPLHF.

Worth noting for this clonotype: The junction differs from germline at one of its ends, possibly a read error. The chain links TRBV19 to TRBJ2-1; 10 bases fit TRBD2. Germline CDR1 LNHDA, CDR2 SQIVND (reference sequence). The CDR3 contains 15 residues. This CDR3 is CASSTRGLADGKRVF. For the CDR3, the DNA is TGTGCCAGTAGTACCCGAGGACTAGCGGACGGGAAAAGGGTCTTC.

The CDR3, as DNA: TGTGCCAGTAGCCAGGGTGACGAGCAGTACTTC. Its protein product is CASSQGDEQYF. The V gene is TRBV19, the J gene TRBJ2-7, with D maybe TRBD1 (5 bases). The CDR3 is 11 residues long. The V end was cut by 6 bases, the J end by 5 bases, with 8 bases between. The germline V gene encodes CDR1 LNHDA and CDR2 SQIVND (reference sequence).

This clonotype was counted only a few times. This sequence joins TRBV10-3 and TRBJ1-1; D gene uncertain. CDR1 and CDR2 (germline): ENHRY, SYGVKD. Trimming removed 4 bases from V and 1 base from J, with 10 bases in between. The CDR3 contains 14 residues. The DNA for the CDR3 is TGTGCCATCAGTGTAGGACCCACGAACACTGAAGCTTTCTTT. Its protein product is CAISVGPTNTEAFF.

The V gene is TRBV5-1, the J gene TRBJ1-6; possible D gene TRBD1, 6 bases. The CDR3 is made up of 17 amino acids. From germline, CDR1 is SGHRS and CDR2 YFSETQ. Between the trimmed V and J ends, which lost 4 bases and 8 bases, there was a span of 22 bases. Written as DNA, the CDR3 is TGCGCCAGCAGCCCTTGGGGGACATCGGGCAGGGATTCACCCCTCCACTTT. Amino acids: CASSPWGTSGRDSPLHF.

This clonotype was counted only a few times. This rearrangement joins TRBV30 to TRBJ1-2; D is unclear. CDR3 length equals 14 residues. Per germline, CDR1 GTSNPN and CDR2 SVGIG (reference sequence). V was cut by 3 bases and J by 4 bases, with 15 bases left in between. This CDR3 reads CAWRGPIRTYGYTF. The CDR3 nucleotides are TGTGCCTGGAGAGGCCCTATACGGACCTATGGCTACACCTTC. Looking up the rest from reference TRBV30 and TRBJ1-2 gives the full variable domain: SQTIHQWPATLVQPVGSPLSLECTVEGTSNPNLYWYRQAAGRGLQLLFYSVGIGQISSEVPQNLSASRPQDRQFILSSKKLLLSDSGFYLCAWRGPIRTYGYTFGSGTRLTVV.